This T cell receptor (beta chain) was identified in a study of cytomegalovirus exposure and HLA in healthy donors. Findings of the study overall: It is likely that the observed cluster of highly shared sequence variants was a sequencing artifact. CMV serostatus stood as the only immune exposure information on hand. Being productive about 87% or about 30% of the time was typical of most TCR beta V segments in an earlier analysis.

Note on this clone: The antigen is undetermined.

The PCR was carried out with 60 Vbeta primers and 13 Jbeta primers. As handled by the study authors: Unique TCR beta chains numbered 60 million to 100 million in a later analysis, with roughly 9.9 million shared. Sequencing was performed with immunoSEQ multiplex PCR; in TCRdb, only in-frame clones are kept and a portion is missing. That table gives V, J and clone size, and the DNA gave D and trimming. The sample records fewer than 75,000 clones, around 80% being singletons. Trimming removed 3 bases from V and 5 bases from J, with 14 bases in between. CDR1 is LNHNV, CDR2 YYDKDF, per germline (reference sequence). This CDR3 has 15 residues.

The chain carries TRBV15 and TRBJ1-5; the D is unclear. The source of this sequence is a woman aged 25-40 years in good health and CMV-seronegative. The sample was PBMCs. The CDR3 DNA reads TGTGCCACCAGCAGGGGTAAAGACGGGTATCAGCCCCAGCATTTT. Its protein product is CATSRGKDGYQPQHF.